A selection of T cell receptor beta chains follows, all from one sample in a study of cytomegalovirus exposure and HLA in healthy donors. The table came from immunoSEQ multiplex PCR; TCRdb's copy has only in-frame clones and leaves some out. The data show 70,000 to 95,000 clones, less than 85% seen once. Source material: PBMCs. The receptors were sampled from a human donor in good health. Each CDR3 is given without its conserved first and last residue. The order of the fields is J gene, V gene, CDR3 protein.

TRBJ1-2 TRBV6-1 ASSAYGYT
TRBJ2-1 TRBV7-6 ASSLEASGGSYNEQF
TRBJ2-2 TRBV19 ASSIVQGATGELF
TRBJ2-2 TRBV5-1 ASSIQGHTGELF
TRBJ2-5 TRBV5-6 ASSFIAGGRETQY
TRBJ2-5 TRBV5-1 ASSRDQSGAGETQY
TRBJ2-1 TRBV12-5 ASGLGIRRSNEQF
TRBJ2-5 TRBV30 AWGGTGTPETQY
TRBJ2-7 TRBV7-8 ASSWGASGAYEQY
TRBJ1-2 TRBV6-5 ASSYSPELYGYT
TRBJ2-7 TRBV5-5 ASSLGQVTSYEQY
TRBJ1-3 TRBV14 ASSRDISGNTIY
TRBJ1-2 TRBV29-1 SSAGHGYGYT
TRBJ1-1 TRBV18 ASSSHGGNTEAF
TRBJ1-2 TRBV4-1 ASSQPGTGGDYT
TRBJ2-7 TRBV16 ASSPSSEQY
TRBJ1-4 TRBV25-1 ASSGAGTGEEKLF
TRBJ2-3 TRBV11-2 ASSPAGLYTDTQY
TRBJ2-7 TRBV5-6 ASSLGLGQNYEQY
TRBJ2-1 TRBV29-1 SVEGLGTSNDNEQF
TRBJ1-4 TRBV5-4 ASSSAGQGSEKLF
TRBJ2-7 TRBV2 ASTGQGAREQY
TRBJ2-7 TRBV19 ASSIDLGQNLYEQY
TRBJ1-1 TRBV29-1 SVGGRDTEAF
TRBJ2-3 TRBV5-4 ASSLERGWADTQY
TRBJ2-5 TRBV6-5 ASSLGEKETQY
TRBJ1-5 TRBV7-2 ASSLALQGRQPQH
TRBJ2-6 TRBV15 ATSRQGSGANVLT
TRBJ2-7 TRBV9 ASSVADGQGGGEQY
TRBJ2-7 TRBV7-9 ASSLGARPYEQY
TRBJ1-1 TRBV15 ATSRGGDSTEAF
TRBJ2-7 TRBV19 ASSYGTGWSYEQY
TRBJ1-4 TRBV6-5 ASSQDRANEKLF
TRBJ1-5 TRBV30 AWSVWGRNQPQH
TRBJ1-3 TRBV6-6 ASRSGTGAGNTIY
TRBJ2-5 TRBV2 ASTGTGKETQY
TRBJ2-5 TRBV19 ASSPTGRETQY
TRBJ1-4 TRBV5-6 ASSLAGTGTEKLF
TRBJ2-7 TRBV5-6 ASSGRFGDRVSYEQY
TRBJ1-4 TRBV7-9 ASSMRTGGFFEKLF
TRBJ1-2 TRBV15 ATSRARTPTDGYT
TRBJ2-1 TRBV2 ASILGGASSSYNEQF
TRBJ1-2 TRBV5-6 ASSLGSRGYT
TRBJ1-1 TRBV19 ASRGQGRITEAF
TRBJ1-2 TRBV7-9 ASSFVGQIYT
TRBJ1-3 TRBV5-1 ASSFGQRNTIY
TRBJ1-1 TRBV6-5 ASSYSLGGNTEAF
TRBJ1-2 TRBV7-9 ASSYDRDDGYT
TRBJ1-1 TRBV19 ASSLRTGGLNTEAF
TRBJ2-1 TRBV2 ASSEEQGYNEQF
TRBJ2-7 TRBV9 ASSPPRGEQY
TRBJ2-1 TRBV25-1 ASKSLRDREYNEQF
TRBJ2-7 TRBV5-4 ASSSRTGSPYEQY
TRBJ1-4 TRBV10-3 AISEGTGQTNEKLF